Presented here are 22 T cell receptor beta chains from one specimen sequenced in a study of human T cells and chemical hapten exposure. Stated time point: pre-sensitization, week 0. Treatment indicated: therapeutic diphenylcyclopropenone sensitization with weekly scalp DPC. TCRdb redid the calling of the RACE reads with MiXCR, one entry per CDR3 protein. This repertoire shows 95,000 to 150,000 distinct CDR3 sequences, roughly 13% found once; its top ten account for 2.5% to 3%. The sequenced sample was whole blood, obtained in connection with sensitization to the hapten diphenylcyclopropenone (DPC). These receptors all stem from a woman younger than 35 with alopecia areata. Some clones in this sample may be carry-over from other donors' samples.

The V gene is TRBV7-8, the J gene TRBJ2-1; unclear D gene. CDR1 is SGHVS, CDR2 FQNEAQ, per germline. V lost 4 bases and J 4 bases, leaving 8 bases between the germline ends. This CDR3 is built from 13 residues. CDR3 in amino acids: CASSSRPYNEQFF. The CDR3 DNA follows: TGTGCCAGCAGCTCCCGTCCGTACAATGAGCAGTTCTTC.

V usage is TRBV7-8 and J usage is TRBJ1-2, with 9 bases lining up with TRBD1. The CDR3 is 17 residues long. The germline gives CDR1 SGHVS, CDR2 FQNEAQ. Germline trimming cut 0 bases from V and 3 bases from J; bases unmatched to any gene: 8. The CDR3 loop reads CASSLAVTGGRDYGYTF. CDR3 in DNA: TGTGCCAGCAGCTTAGCGGTGACAGGGGGAAGGGACTATGGCTACACCTTC.

This clonotype came up a few times. The J gene is TRBJ1-2, the V gene TRBV2; D gene unclear. The CDR3 is made up of 14 amino acids. V was shortened by 6 bases and J by 0 bases, with 11 bases between the two germline ends. Per germline, CDR1 SNHLY and CDR2 FYNNEI. CDR3 coding DNA: TGTGCCAGCAGGAGGGCAACAGCTAACTATGGCTACACCTTC. This encodes CASRRATANYGYTF.

This clonotype occurred many times. The CDR3 here is CASSRTGGEAFF. Written as DNA, the CDR3 is TGTGCCAGCAGCCGGACAGGGGGTGAAGCTTTCTTT. This chain connects TRBV5-5 to TRBJ1-1; 10 bases line up with TRBD1. Trimming took 4 bases from V and 7 from J; bases not matched to a gene: 1. CDR1 and CDR2 (germline): SGHKS, YYEKEE (reference sequence). CDR3 length: 12 amino acids.

Only a few counts were recorded for this clonotype. The rearrangement joins TRBV4-3 to TRBJ2-3, with 8 bases lining up with TRBD1. The germline gives CDR1 LGHNA, CDR2 YSLEER. The CDR3 loop spans 16 amino acids. The V gene end was trimmed by 2 bases and the J gene end by 4 bases; junction bases not matched to a gene: 8. CDR3 sequence reads: CASSQRHDRGPDTQYF. CDR3 in DNA: TGCGCCAGCAGCCAACGGCACGACAGGGGCCCAGATACGCAGTATTTT.

This clonotype appeared a few times. The V gene is TRBV12-3 or TRBV12-4, the J gene TRBJ2-4; D is tentatively TRBD1 or TRBD2 (5 bases each). V dropped 8 bases and J dropped 9 bases, with 14 bases sitting between them. The CDR3 is 12 residues long. The CDR3 loop reads CASGGTYSIQYF. The CDR3 DNA sequence: TGTGCCAGCGGGGGTACATATAGCATTCAGTACTTC.

The V call is TRBV6-6, the J call TRBJ1-1; possible D gene TRBD1, 6 bases. Germline V gene sequence: CDR1 MNHNY, CDR2 SVGAGI (reference sequence). V lost 10 bases and J lost 10, with 19 bases in between. There are 12 residues in the CDR3. Here the CDR3 reads CATRAPQGGAFF. The CDR3 DNA reads as TGTGCCACCCGAGCGCCACAGGGTGGAGCTTTCTTT.

This chain joins TRBV18 and TRBJ2-3; 16 bases are a match to TRBD2. This CDR3 spans 18 amino acids. Germline V lookup: CDR1 KGHSH, CDR2 LQKENI. The V and J ends lost 5 bases and 1 base, in that order; junction bases with no gene match: 6. The DNA for the CDR3 is TGTGCCAGCTCATCGGGACTAGCGGGGGGGCAAGGCACAGATACGCAGTATTTT. This gives the protein CASSSGLAGGQGTDTQYF.

The chain recombines TRBV27 with TRBJ1-5, with no clear D. V lost 1 base and J lost 5, with 9 bases in between. This CDR3 is built from 14 residues. Looked up from germline, CDR1 is MNHEY and CDR2 is SMNVEV (reference sequence). The CDR3 here is CASSLFREHQPQHF. The DNA of the CDR3 is TGTGCCAGCAGTTTATTTCGAGAGCATCAGCCCCAGCATTTT.

This clonotype was seen a handful of times. The rearrangement uses TRBV5-1 and TRBJ2-7; D is unresolved. This CDR3 spans 13 amino acids. Looked up from germline, CDR1 is SGHRS and CDR2 is YFSETQ. V was shortened by 4 bases and J by 4 bases, with 12 bases between the two germline ends. The DNA for the CDR3 is TGCGCCAGCAGCCCGATCGCAGGATACGAGCAGTACTTC. Amino acid sequence: CASSPIAGYEQYF. Looking up the rest from reference TRBV5-1 and TRBJ2-7 gives the full variable domain: KAGVTQTPRYLIKTRGQQVTLSCSPISGHRSVSWYQQTPGQGLQFLFEYFSETQRNKGNFPGRFSGRQFSNSRSEMNVSTLELGDSALYLCASSPIAGYEQYFGPGTRLTVT.

The rearrangement links TRBV29-1 to TRBJ2-1; 10 bases fit TRBD2. With V trimmed by 3 bases and J by 4 bases, 3 bases remained unmatched. The length of the CDR3 is 14 residues. Germline V CDR1 and CDR2: SQVTM, ANQGSEA. For the CDR3, the DNA is TGCAGCGTTGACGGGACTAGCGTTTACAATGAGCAGTTCTTC. This encodes CSVDGTSVYNEQFF.

Many counts were recorded for this clonotype. The chain joins TRBV3-1 to TRBJ1-2, with D uncertain. Germline loops: CDR1 LGHDT, CDR2 YNNKEL (reference sequence). Trimming removed 8 bases at V and 6 bases at J, with 10 bases between. The CDR3 consists of 11 residues. DNA for the CDR3: TGTGCCAGCCAGAAACTCCATGGCTACACCTTC. It yields the protein CASQKLHGYTF.

In regard to this clonotype: The junction and the germline gene differ at one end; a read error may be behind it. The J gene is TRBJ2-3, the V gene TRBV20-1; 12 bases match TRBD2. The CDR3 is 15 residues long. Germline values: CDR1 DFQATT, CDR2 SNEGSKA (reference sequence). CDR3 DNA sequence: TGCAGTGATAGACCGACTAGCGGGGGTTGGAATACGCAGTATTTT. Amino acids: CSDRPTSGGWNTQYF.

This clonotype was seen many times. The rearrangement joins TRBV6-6 to TRBJ1-2; 12 bases align to TRBD1. Germline V gene lookup returns CDR1 MNHNY and CDR2 SVGAGI (reference sequence). V trimming: 8 bases; J trimming: 6 bases; junction bases outside the gene matches: 10. The CDR3 runs 15 residues. The CDR3 loop is CASDPPGQGADGYTF. In DNA, the CDR3 is TGTGCCAGCGACCCCCCGGGACAGGGGGCTGATGGCTACACCTTC.

This clonotype was seen repeatedly, ten times or more. This chain uses TRBV29-1 with TRBJ2-3; no clear D gene. This CDR3 region has 11 residues. From germline, CDR1 is SQVTM and CDR2 ANQGSEA. Trimming pared 6 bases from V and 0 bases from J, leaving 4 bases between. The CDR3 DNA is TGCAGCGTCCAGAGCACAGATACGCAGTATTTT. It encodes CSVQSTDTQYF.

This clonotype was seen at least ten times. This chain uses TRBV7-9 with TRBJ1-2; 8 bases line up with TRBD1. The germline CDR1 and CDR2 sequences are SEHNR and FQNEAQ (reference sequence). The CDR3 spans 15 residues. V shed 1 base, J shed 7 bases, and the junction held 8 bases outside the gene matches. Here the CDR3 reads CASSLEGQVPSGYTF. The CDR3, as DNA: TGTGCCAGCAGCTTAGAGGGACAGGTCCCTTCTGGCTACACCTTC. Full variable domain (rest looked up from reference TRBV7-9 and TRBJ1-2): DTGVSQNPRHKITKRGQNVTFRCDPISEHNRLYWYRQTLGQGPEFLTYFQNEAQLEKSRLLSDRFSAERPKGSFSTLEIQRTEQGDSAMYLCASSLEGQVPSGYTFGSGTRLTVV.

This clonotype has more than one count but fewer than ten. The chain has TRBV5-4 and TRBJ1-6; D gene ambiguous. The CDR3 length is 15 residues. V was cut by 0 bases and J by 6 bases, with 10 bases left in between. The germline CDR1 and CDR2 sequences are SGHNT and YYREEE (reference sequence). The CDR3 is CASSLAPGPNSPLHF. CDR3 nucleotide sequence: TGTGCCAGCAGCTTGGCGCCAGGCCCTAATTCACCCCTCCACTTT. The variable domain in full, completed from reference TRBV5-4 and TRBJ1-6, reads ETGVTQSPTHLIKTRGQQVTLRCSSQSGHNTVSWYQQALGQGPQFIFQYYREEENGRGNFPPRFSGLQFPNYSSELNVNALELDDSALYLCASSLAPGPNSPLHFGNGTRLTVT.

The chain joins TRBV5-4 to TRBJ2-7; D uncertain. Deletions cut 2 bases from V and 1 base from J, with 7 bases between. The CDR3 is made up of 13 amino acids. Per the germline V gene, CDR1 is SGHNT and CDR2 is YYREEE (reference sequence). The CDR3 spells CASSLDTSYEQYF. The CDR3 nucleotides read TGTGCCAGCAGCTTAGACACATCCTACGAGCAGTACTTC. The full variable domain, in which reference TRBV5-4 and TRBJ2-7 provide the parts outside the CDR3, is ETGVTQSPTHLIKTRGQQVTLRCSSQSGHNTVSWYQQALGQGPQFIFQYYREEENGRGNFPPRFSGLQFPNYSSELNVNALELDDSALYLCASSLDTSYEQYFGPGTRLTVT.

This clonotype has at least ten counts. The rearrangement links TRBV12-3 or TRBV12-4 to TRBJ2-3; unclear D gene. The CDR3 is made up of 12 amino acids. Trimming removed 3 bases at V and 2 bases at J, with 3 bases between. The CDR3 region has the DNA TGTGCCAGCAGTTTTCCCACAGATACGCAGTATTTT. Translated: CASSFPTDTQYF.

This clonotype showed up just a few times. The chain recombines TRBV28 with TRBJ1-5, with D unclear. The V gene lost 6 bases and the J gene lost 1 base, with 7 bases spanning the gap. This CDR3 has 13 amino acids. Germline V lookup: CDR1 MDHEN, CDR2 SYDVKM. CDR3 nucleotides: TGTGCCAGCAGACGGGTGAGCAATCAGCCCCAGCATTTT. Amino acid sequence: CASRRVSNQPQHF.

This clonotype was seen more than once but under ten times. The chain is built from TRBV10-3 and TRBJ2-2; 12 bases match TRBD1. CDR1 ENHRY and CDR2 SYGVKD come from the germline V gene. The CDR3 extends over 17 amino acids. V lost 4 bases, J lost 5 bases, and 8 bases stayed unmatched. DNA of the CDR3: TGTGCCATCAGTGCAGCCGGGACAGGGGGCGAAACCGGGGAGCTGTTTTTT. This codes for CAISAAGTGGETGELFF.

This clonotype has a count of ten or more. The J gene is TRBJ1-2, the V gene TRBV4-3; D unresolved. This CDR3 is 15 amino acids long. Germline V gene lookup returns CDR1 LGHNA and CDR2 YSLEER. Trimming took off 3 bases at V and 6 bases at J, with 17 bases between the two ends. The CDR3 DNA follows: TGCGCCAGCAGCCATGGCCGGGAGACGATTCATGGCTACACCTTC. Its protein is CASSHGRETIHGYTF.